This passage covers 20 T cell receptor beta chains from one sample sequenced in a study of blood T cell repertoires in COVID-19. The table came from immunoSEQ multiplex PCR; TCRdb's copy has only in-frame clones and leaves some out. In the table there are roughly 80,000 clones, 81% of which are singletons. The specimen sequenced was peripheral blood. These TCRs come from a man older than 75 with acute or convalescent COVID-19.

The chain is built from TRBV9 and TRBJ2-3; 12 bases agree with TRBD2. This CDR3 spans 18 amino acids. Per germline, CDR1 SGDLS and CDR2 YYNGEE. J was trimmed by 4 bases and V by 0 bases; bases with no gene match: 9. The DNA of the CDR3 is TGTGCCAGCAGCGTAGATCGGACTAGCGGGATTTGGGCAGATACGCAGTATTTT. Encoded protein: CASSVDRTSGIWADTQYF.

This chain joins TRBV7-2 and TRBJ1-6, with unresolved D. Germline-derived CDR1 and CDR2 are SGHTA and FQGNSA. This CDR3 has 15 amino acids. V dropped 5 bases and J dropped 7 bases, with 15 bases sitting between them. CDR3 sequence reads: CASSQDSWANSPLHF. The CDR3 region has the DNA TGTGCCAGCAGCCAAGATTCCTGGGCGAATTCACCCCTCCACTTT.

In this sample, this clone turned up once. The chain carries TRBV5-4 and TRBJ2-4, with 9 bases matching TRBD1. This CDR3 contains 14 residues. Germline V gene data show CDR1 as SGHNT and CDR2 as YYREEE (reference sequence). With V trimmed by 4 bases and J by 6 bases, 5 bases remained unmatched. The CDR3 loop reads CASSPRTGVNIQYF. In DNA, the CDR3 is TGTGCCAGCAGCCCGCGGACAGGGGTAAACATTCAGTACTTC.

This clone was counted between two and nine times. The gene calls are TRBV5-1 and TRBJ2-2, with a possible D match to TRBD2 (5 bases). Germline assignment: CDR1 SGHRS and CDR2 YFSETQ. With 1 base removed from V and 5 bases from J, the gap between germline ends came to 9 bases. This CDR3 has 14 amino acids. As DNA, the CDR3 is TGCGCCAGCAGCTTGCTCGGGGATACCGGGGAGCTGTTTTTT. As protein: CASSLLGDTGELFF.

The gene calls are TRBV19 and TRBJ1-6; 9 bases are a match to TRBD1. The CDR3 covers 15 residues. V lost 3 bases to trimming and J lost 6 bases; unmatched junction nucleotides: 3. The germline CDR1 and CDR2 sequences are LNHDA and SQIVND (reference sequence). CDR3 DNA sequence: TGTGCCAGTAGTATCCGGACAGGGGCTAATTCACCCCTCCACTTT. Translating gives CASSIRTGANSPLHF.

The V and J genes are TRBV18 and TRBJ2-7; weak D call: TRBD2 (5 bases). Germline V gives CDR1 KGHSH, CDR2 LQKENI. Trimming left V 2 bases short and J 2 bases short, with 16 bases between. The CDR3 is made up of 16 amino acids. The CDR3 loop is CASSPRGSGSTYEQYF. The CDR3 nucleotides read TGTGCCAGCTCACCAAGAGGGTCCGGATCCACCTACGAGCAGTACTTC.

The chain uses TRBV18 and TRBJ2-7; D remains unclear. The CDR3 loop spans 13 amino acids. From germline, CDR1 is KGHSH and CDR2 LQKENI. The ends were cut back, 0 bases at V and 3 bases at J, with 6 bases in the middle. The CDR3 DNA sequence: TGTGCCAGCTCACCACCTGCGCGCTACGAGCAGTACTTC. This codes for CASSPPARYEQYF. Together with reference TRBV18 and TRBJ2-7, the CDR3 gives the full variable domain: NAGVMQNPRHLVRRRGQEARLRCSPMKGHSHVYWYRQLPEEGLKFMVYLQKENIIDESGMPKERFSAEFPKEGPSILRIQQVVRGDSAAYFCASSPPARYEQYFGPGTRLTVT.

The chain carries TRBV5-1 and TRBJ2-7; no clear D gene. Germline values: CDR1 SGHRS, CDR2 YFSETQ. The CDR3 has 13 residues. V gave up 0 bases and J gave up 6 bases, with 10 bases separating them. CDR3 DNA: TGCGCCAGCAGCTTGGTACAGCCTGCCGAGCAGTACTTC. Translation: CASSLVQPAEQYF.

The chain links TRBV30 to TRBJ2-1; unclear D gene. CDR1 and CDR2 from the germline V gene are GTSNPN and SVGIG (reference sequence). The V and J ends lost 2 bases and 2 bases respectively, with 13 bases between them. The CDR3 sequence is 15 residues long. The CDR3 spells CAWSSTPNPYNEQFF. The CDR3 DNA sequence: TGTGCCTGGAGTTCCACACCCAACCCCTACAATGAGCAGTTCTTC.

This chain uses TRBV28 with TRBJ2-7; the match to TRBD2 covers 10 bases. Germline CDR1 and CDR2: MDHEN and SYDVKM. Losses at the gene ends were 5 bases for V and 5 bases for J; bases not matched to a gene: 9. The CDR3 sequence is 15 residues long. The CDR3 coding sequence is TGTGCCAGCAGTACCCCTAGCGGGAGTATCAACGAGCAGTACTTC. This sequence encodes CASSTPSGSINEQYF.

The gene calls are TRBV2 and TRBJ1-1; no firm D call. CDR3 length: 15 residues. The germline V gene encodes CDR1 SNHLY and CDR2 FYNNEI. V dropped 2 bases and J dropped 8 bases, with 18 bases sitting between them. The CDR3 loop is CASSEWTARENEAFF. In nucleotides, the CDR3 is TGTGCCAGCAGTGAATGGACCGCCCGGGAGAACGAAGCTTTCTTT.

The chain links TRBV19 to TRBJ1-2, with 7 bases identical to TRBD1. In germline, CDR1 is LNHDA, CDR2 SQIVND (reference sequence). Germline trimming cut 5 bases from V and 7 bases from J; bases unmatched to any gene: 7. The length of the CDR3 is 13 residues. The CDR3 region has the DNA TGTGCCAGTAGTCCCGGGACAGACTCTGGCTACACCTTC. It encodes CASSPGTDSGYTF.

The V gene is TRBV4-1, the J gene TRBJ1-4; 10 nucleotides match TRBD1. Germline V gene lookup returns CDR1 MGHRA and CDR2 YSYEKL. CDR3 length: 17 amino acids. The V gene end was trimmed by 0 bases and the J gene end by 7 bases; junction bases not matched to a gene: 8. For the CDR3, the DNA is TGCGCCAGCAGCCAAGACCGGGGACAGGGGAGGGGTGAAAAACTGTTTTTT. Amino acids: CASSQDRGQGRGEKLFF.

The J gene is TRBJ2-1, the V gene TRBV5-1; TRBD2 matches at 10 bases. Germline CDR1 and CDR2: SGHRS and YFSETQ. The CDR3 runs to 18 residues. J was trimmed by 4 bases and V by 0 bases; bases with no gene match: 10. This chain's CDR3 is CASSLGRTSGFSYNEQFF. The CDR3 region has the DNA TGCGCCAGCAGCTTGGGCAGGACTAGCGGATTTTCATACAATGAGCAGTTCTTC.

CDR3 sequence: CASTTSGQGYQPQHF. CDR3 coding DNA: TGTGCCAGCACCACTTCTGGACAGGGATATCAGCCCCAGCATTTT. V and J are TRBV28 and TRBJ1-5; TRBD1 agrees at 8 bases. The CDR3 is 15 amino acids. Germline trimming cut 7 bases from V and 5 bases from J; bases unmatched to any gene: 10. CDR1 MDHEN and CDR2 SYDVKM come from the germline V gene.

This rearrangement joins TRBV6-5 to TRBJ1-2; tentative D call: TRBD1 (6 bases). V shed 5 bases and J shed 4 bases, with 17 bases lying between them. This CDR3 region has 15 residues. Germline V gene sequence: CDR1 MNHEY, CDR2 SVGAGI. This chain's CDR3 is CASSKVLGAVYGYTF. Here the CDR3 DNA reads TGTGCCAGCAGTAAGGTTTTGGGGGCTGTCTATGGCTACACCTTC.

The rearrangement links TRBV7-2 to TRBJ2-3; D is perhaps TRBD1 (5 bases). The CDR3 contains 14 residues. CDR1 and CDR2 from the germline V gene are SGHTA and FQGNSA. The V and J ends lost 0 bases and 4 bases respectively, with 8 bases between them. In DNA form, the CDR3 reads TGTGCCAGCAGCTTAGCTAGGGGCCCAGATACGCAGTATTTT. Its protein product is CASSLARGPDTQYF.

The chain carries TRBV18 and TRBJ2-2, with 7 bases identical to TRBD1. Germline V gene lookup returns CDR1 KGHSH and CDR2 LQKENI. This CDR3 has 15 amino acids. Unmatched junction bases numbered 4, after V lost 3 bases and J lost 3 bases. CDR3 DNA: TGTGCCAGCTCACCGGGGACAGTAGACACCGGGGAGCTGTTTTTT. It is translated as CASSPGTVDTGELFF.

The genes are TRBV28 and TRBJ1-5; TRBD1 is a possible D gene (6 bases). The ends were cut back, 5 bases at V and 12 bases at J, with 23 bases in the middle. This CDR3 is built from 15 residues. Looked up from germline, CDR1 is MDHEN and CDR2 is SYDVKM. In nucleotides, the CDR3 is TGTGCCAGCAGTCCCGGAGGGGGTCGCCGGGGGGGCCAGCATTTT. This codes for CASSPGGGRRGGQHF. Using reference TRBV28 and TRBJ1-5 for the parts outside the CDR3, the full variable domain is DVKVTQSSRYLVKRTGEKVFLECVQDMDHENMFWYRQDPGLGLRLIYFSYDVKMKEKGDIPEGYSVSREKKERFSLILESASTNQTSMYLCASSPGGGRRGGQHFGDGTRLSIL.

This rearrangement joins TRBV21-1 to TRBJ2-7; the table calls TRBD2, which could not be checked here. TRBV21-1 is described as a pseudogene. The length of the CDR3 is 14 residues. CDR3 nucleotide sequence: TGTGCCAGCAGCAAGGGACTTACCCCCTACGAGCAGTACTTC. It codes for CASSKGLTPYEQYF.